The source of this T cell receptor beta chain is a study of T cell repertoires in cytomegalovirus infection. Study-level information: CMV infection and matching HLA type were both indicated by public TCR beta signatures.

Findings and limits, study-wide: Identification of carriers of CMV plus the relevant HLA was performed using cumulative public TCR beta family frequency. HLA-C-restricted CMV-specific TCR beta clonotypes prevailed in the ex vivo response.

The germline CDR1 and CDR2 sequences are SEHNR and FQNEAQ (reference sequence). The ends were cut back, 2 bases at V and 3 bases at J, with 10 bases in the middle. The CDR3 contains 14 residues. Each CDR3 protein gets one entry after TCRdb re-called the reads with MiXCR. The sample shows some 180,000 distinct CDR3 sequences, roughly 20% of them seen only once. This clonotype was counted at least ten times. Its antigen is not known. This chain joins TRBV7-9 and TRBJ1-1; no firm D call. Source material: PBMCs. The clonotype was recovered from a human donor in good health (CMV status not recorded). Some clones in this sample may be carry-over from other donors' samples. The CDR3 loop reads CASSLKRADTEAFF. The CDR3 DNA reads as TGTGCCAGCAGCTTAAAAAGGGCGGACACTGAAGCTTTCTTT.